The 20 T cell receptor beta chains listed next were all sequenced from one sample in a study of PD-1 blockade in classical Hodgkin lymphoma. With no exception, relapse followed autologous stem cell transplantation in all patients, and brentuximab vedotin exposure varied. Profiled with immunoSEQ multiplex PCR; TCRdb holds only in-frame clones, not every one. This table holds around 91,000 clones, 81% found once. The sequenced sample was peripheral blood mononuclear cells (PBMCs), obtained before the second cycle of nivolumab. The receptor source for this set is a human donor with classical Hodgkin lymphoma.

This clone was seen only once. The chain joins TRBV19 to TRBJ1-2; D unresolved. Trimming took off 0 bases at V and 3 bases at J, with 8 bases between the two ends. The CDR3 totals 14 residues. Germline CDR1 and CDR2: LNHDA and SQIVND (reference sequence). This chain's CDR3 is CASSIEGGDYGYTF. The CDR3 nucleotides read TGTGCCAGTAGTATAGAGGGCGGGGACTATGGCTACACCTTC.

The V call is TRBV6-1, the J call TRBJ2-6, with a weak D call TRBD2 (5 bases). The V end lost 2 bases, the J end lost 2 bases, and 7 bases lay between the germline ends. The germline gives CDR1 MNHNS, CDR2 SASEGT. The length of the CDR3 is 15 residues. For the CDR3, the DNA is TGTGCCAGCAGTGAAAAGAGGGCTGGGGCCAACGTCCTGACTTTC. Amino acids: CASSEKRAGANVLTF.

For the CDR3, the DNA is TGTGCCAGCAGCATTAACAGGGTTGGCTACGAGCAGTACTTC. Its translation: CASSINRVGYEQYF. The chain has TRBV7-2 and TRBJ2-7; D may be TRBD1 (6 bases). From germline, CDR1 is SGHTA and CDR2 FQGNSA. V lost 5 bases to trimming and J lost 3 bases, with 14 bases between them. The CDR3 consists of 14 residues.

The J gene is TRBJ1-1, the V gene TRBV5-1, with 8 bases identical to TRBD1. CDR1 is SGHRS and CDR2 is YFSETQ in the germline V gene. V was clipped by 2 bases and J by 4 bases; unmatched bases: 4. The CDR3 contains 14 residues. The DNA of the CDR3 is TGCGCCAGCAGCTTTACCACAGGGGGCACTGAAGCTTTCTTT. Protein sequence: CASSFTTGGTEAFF.

This clone was observed at least ten times. The chain uses TRBV25-1 and TRBJ1-3; D is uncertain. The CDR3 extends over 12 amino acids. V was trimmed by 1 base and J by 3 bases, leaving 1 base between them. Germline V gives CDR1 MGHDK, CDR2 SYGVNS. The CDR3 bases are TGTGCCAGCAGTGAATTTGGAAACACCATATATTTT. Translating it yields CASSEFGNTIYF.

J is TRBJ1-4 and V is TRBV28; TRBD1 matches 8 bases. V lost 6 bases, J lost 4 bases, and 4 bases stayed unmatched. Germline assignment: CDR1 MDHEN and CDR2 SYDVKM. This CDR3 spans 14 amino acids. The CDR3 protein is CASRRDRSNEKLFF. The CDR3 DNA follows: TGTGCCAGCAGGAGGGACAGGAGTAATGAAAAACTGTTTTTT. Complete variable domain (other parts from reference TRBV28 and TRBJ1-4): DVKVTQSSRYLVKRTGEKVFLECVQDMDHENMFWYRQDPGLGLRLIYFSYDVKMKEKGDIPEGYSVSREKKERFSLILESASTNQTSMYLCASRRDRSNEKLFFGSGTQLSVL.

This chain links TRBV10-2 with TRBJ2-7; D remains unclear. Trimming cost V 3 bases and J 2 bases, with 5 bases left between them. CDR1 and CDR2 from the germline V gene are WSHSY and SAAADI. The CDR3 loop spans 12 amino acids. CDR3 amino acids: CASSDGPYEQYF. In nucleotides, the CDR3 is TGCGCCAGCAGTGATGGTCCCTACGAGCAGTACTTC.

The rearrangement joins TRBV27 to TRBJ1-4; 8 positions match TRBD1. Germline values: CDR1 MNHEY, CDR2 SMNVEV (reference sequence). Germline trimming cut 3 bases from V and 7 bases from J; bases unmatched to any gene: 4. The CDR3 loop spans 14 amino acids. The CDR3 sequence: CASSLTGAVEKLFF. CDR3 in DNA: TGTGCCAGCAGTTTGACAGGGGCCGTTGAAAAACTGTTTTTT.

The sample holds a few counts of this clone. The chain links TRBV19 to TRBJ2-2, with TRBD1 identical over 10 bases. CDR1 and CDR2 from the germline V gene are LNHDA and SQIVND (reference sequence). The CDR3 covers 15 residues. V trimming: 7 bases; J trimming: 7 bases; junction bases outside the gene matches: 9. The CDR3, as DNA: TGTGCCAGTATCAGCGGGACAGGGGCCCACGGGGAGCTGTTTTTT. Amino acids: CASISGTGAHGELFF.

V usage is TRBV6-5 and J usage is TRBJ1-1; D unresolved. V lost 1 base, J lost 5 bases, and 8 bases lay in between. CDR1 MNHEY and CDR2 SVGAGI come from the germline V gene. The CDR3 has 13 residues. The CDR3 bases are TGTGCCAGCAGTTACTATGACAAGACTGAAGCTTTCTTT. Encoded protein: CASSYYDKTEAFF.

This chain uses TRBV18 with TRBJ2-2; the match to TRBD2 covers 13 bases. The CDR3 runs 17 residues. Germline V CDR1 and CDR2: KGHSH, LQKENI. The V and J ends lost 0 bases and 5 bases, in that order; junction bases with no gene match: 3. The CDR3 is CASSPPWGLAGTGELFF. CDR3 coding DNA: TGTGCCAGCTCACCACCGTGGGGACTAGCGGGAACCGGGGAGCTGTTTTTT.

The rearrangement joins TRBV7-2 to TRBJ1-3, with D possibly being TRBD1 (5 bases). Between the trimmed V and J ends, which lost 5 bases and 0 bases, there was a span of 11 bases. CDR1 is SGHTA, CDR2 FQGNSA, per germline. This CDR3 spans 15 amino acids. The chain's CDR3 is CASSDRGLSGNTIYF. In nucleotides, the CDR3 is TGTGCCAGCAGCGACCGGGGCCTCTCTGGAAACACCATATATTTT.

This chain's CDR3 is CARGARSGNTIYF. CDR3 in DNA: TGTGCCCGGGGGGCCCGCTCTGGAAACACCATATATTTT. The chain has TRBV30 and TRBJ1-3; D possibly corresponds to TRBD1 (6 bases). The V end was cut by 8 bases, the J end by 0 bases, with 11 bases between. Germline V gene sequence: CDR1 GTSNPN, CDR2 SVGIG (reference sequence). The CDR3 is 13 residues long.

The chain carries TRBV5-5 and TRBJ1-2; D is unresolved. Trimming removed 6 bases from V and 2 bases from J, with 17 bases in between. In germline, CDR1 is SGHKS, CDR2 YYEKEE (reference sequence). The CDR3 sequence is 15 residues long. The CDR3 DNA reads as TGTGCCAGCACGCCGGACGCCGGGCGCAACTATGGCTACACCTTC. The encoded protein is CASTPDAGRNYGYTF.

This clone showed up just once. The rearrangement joins TRBV6-1 to TRBJ1-2; 7 bases are a match to TRBD1. CDR1 and CDR2 from the germline V gene are MNHNS and SASEGT. The ends lost 7 bases at V and 6 bases at J; junction bases unmatched: 11. This CDR3 comprises 14 residues. CDR3 residues: CASNKPQGYDGYTF. The CDR3 coding sequence is TGTGCCAGCAATAAACCACAGGGGTATGATGGCTACACCTTC.

The chain combines TRBV9 with TRBJ1-2; no clear D gene. There are 14 residues in the CDR3. Germline CDR1 and CDR2: SGDLS and YYNGEE. The V end lost 3 bases, the J end lost 2 bases, and 11 bases lay between the germline ends. The CDR3 here is CASSASLGNYGYTF. The CDR3 nucleotides are TGTGCCAGCAGCGCCTCGTTAGGGAACTATGGCTACACCTTC. The variable domain in full, completed from reference TRBV9 and TRBJ1-2, reads DSGVTQTPKHLITATGQRVTLRCSPRSGDLSVYWYQQSLDQGLQFLIQYYNGEERAKGNILERFSAQQFPDLHSELNLSSLELGDSALYFCASSASLGNYGYTFGSGTRLTVV.

This clone was counted only a few times. CDR3 bases: TGTGCCAGCAGCTTAAAGGGGCCGGTGGCTGAAGCTTTCTTT. It yields the protein CASSLKGPVAEAFF. The V gene is TRBV7-2, the J gene TRBJ1-1; D perhaps matches TRBD1 (5 bases). The CDR3 sequence is 14 residues long. CDR1 and CDR2 (germline): SGHTA, FQGNSA. The V end was cut by 2 bases, the J end by 6 bases, with 13 bases between.

This chain links TRBV6-5 with TRBJ1-5, with D perhaps TRBD1 (6 bases). V was pared by 5 bases and J by 5 bases, with 13 bases between. This CDR3 is built from 14 residues. CDR1 and CDR2 from the germline V gene are MNHEY and SVGAGI. For the CDR3, the DNA is TGTGCCAGCAGTCAACAGGGTGGGGATCAGCCCCAGCATTTT. It specifies CASSQQGGDQPQHF.

The V and J genes are TRBV7-9 and TRBJ2-2, with 9 bases fitting TRBD2. V gave up 1 base and J gave up 8 bases; unmatched junction bases: 14. Germline assignment: CDR1 SEHNR and CDR2 FQNEAQ (reference sequence). This CDR3 is built from 18 residues. Here the CDR3 DNA reads TGTGCCAGCAGCTTAGAAAGACTAGCGGCACCCTCTGGGGGGGAGCTGTTTTTT. It yields the protein CASSLERLAAPSGGELFF.

CDR3 sequence reads: CAWGTNGQGGTEAFF. The CDR3 DNA sequence: TGTGCCTGGGGGACTAATGGACAGGGCGGGACTGAAGCTTTCTTT. The genes are TRBV30 and TRBJ1-1, with 8 bases lining up with TRBD1. V shed 5 bases and J 5 bases; nucleotides not matched to a gene: 13. This CDR3 has 15 residues. Germline V gene sequence: CDR1 GTSNPN, CDR2 SVGIG (reference sequence). The full variable domain, in which reference TRBV30 and TRBJ1-1 provide the parts outside the CDR3, is SQTIHQWPATLVQPVGSPLSLECTVEGTSNPNLYWYRQAAGRGLQLLFYSVGIGQISSEVPQNLSASRPQDRQFILSSKKLLLSDSGFYLCAWGTNGQGGTEAFFGQGTRLTVV.